A selection of T cell receptor beta chains follows, all from one sample in a study of cytomegalovirus exposure and HLA in healthy donors. Libraries were prepared by immunoSEQ multiplex PCR; TCRdb keeps only in-frame clonotypes and omits some of them. The repertoire holds about 140,000 clones, with roughly 77% as singletons. The sequencing input was PBMCs. Every receptor here comes from a female donor in good health and CMV-seronegative. Both conserved end residues are part of each CDR3. The D gene is left open where the match is weak. Size values are once, few and many counts, or a class for expanded clones, and some rows have none.

TRBJ1-5 18 TRBD1 TRBV29-1 . CSVEEDAHPGQADQPQHF TGCAGCGTTGAAGAAGATGCACACCCGGGACAGGCCGATCAGCCCCAGCATTTT
TRBJ2-3 15 TRBD1 TRBV5-6 . CASSLGTGGTDTQYF TGTGCCAGCAGCTTGGGGACAGGGGGGACAGATACGCAGTATTTT
TRBJ2-5 14 . TRBV5-4 . CASSLDLSEETQYF TGTGCCAGCAGCTTGGACTTATCGGAGGAGACCCAGTACTTC
TRBJ1-5 15 TRBD1 TRBV4-3 . CASSQETGAHQPQHF TGCGCCAGCAGCCAAGAGACAGGGGCCCATCAGCCCCAGCATTTT
TRBJ2-7 11 TRBD2 TRBV10-3 . CAMWGGDEQYF TGTGCCATGTGGGGAGGGGACGAGCAGTACTTC
TRBJ2-1 16 TRBD2 TRBV6-5 once CASSYSRGLVYNEQFF TGTGCCAGCAGTTACTCCCGCGGACTAGTTTACAATGAGCAGTTCTTC
TRBJ2-2 16 . TRBV5-4 . CASSLGGTVNTGELFF TGTGCCAGCAGTCTGGGCGGGACAGTGAACACCGGGGAGCTGTTTTTT
TRBJ1-2 16 . TRBV4-1 . CASSPMAGIANYGYTF TGCGCCAGCAGCCCGATGGCAGGGATAGCTAACTATGGCTACACCTTC
TRBJ2-3 13 . TRBV11-2 . CASSFRRGTSRYF TGTGCCAGCAGCTTCCGTCGCGGGACTTCACGATATTTT
TRBJ1-4 15 . TRBV6-1 . CASSPRTTDLEKLFF TGTGCCAGCAGTCCCCGGACAACCGACCTAGAAAAACTGTTTTTT
TRBJ2-7 12 . TRBV6-1 few CISRGDLYEQYF TGTATAAGCAGGGGGGATTTATACGAGCAGTACTTC
TRBJ1-1 12 . TRBV6-5 few CASRGQGSVAFF TGTGCCAGCCGAGGGCAGGGGTCGGTTGCTTTCTTT
TRBJ2-3 15 . TRBV6-5 . CASSRAVGGADTQYF TGTGCCAGCAGTAGGGCTGTAGGGGGTGCAGATACGCAGTATTTT
TRBJ1-6 15 . TRBV15 . CATSRDLGEQSPLHF TGTGCCACCAGCAGAGATCTTGGAGAACAATCACCCCTCCACTTT
TRBJ1-2 11 . TRBV2 . CASGGAYGYTF TGTGCCAGCGGAGGAGCCTATGGCTACACCTTC
TRBJ2-2 14 TRBD1 TRBV28 . CASSPPGGPGELFF TGTGCCAGCAGTCCCCCAGGGGGCCCCGGGGAGCTGTTTTTT
TRBJ2-7 15 TRBD2 TRBV7-2 . CASSKPSGGLGVQYF TGTGCCAGCAGCAAGCCTAGCGGGGGGCTCGGGGTGCAGTACTTC
TRBJ1-2 11 . TRBV9 . CASGGGYGYTF TGTGCCAGCGGGGGGGGTTATGGCTACACCTTC
TRBJ1-2 15 TRBD1 TRBV7-2 . CASSLGGTGGNGYTF TGTGCCAGCAGCTTAGGTGGGACAGGGGGAAATGGCTACACCTTC
TRBJ2-2 19 . TRBV19 . CASSIRAGWVSSVTGELFF TGTGCCAGTAGTATTAGAGCAGGGTGGGTATCGTCCGTCACCGGGGAGCTGTTTTTT
TRBJ1-1 14 . TRBV7-9 few CASSLQGRNTEAFF TGTGCCAGCAGCTTACAGGGCCGGAACACTGAAGCTTTCTTT
TRBJ2-3 14 TRBD1 TRBV18 once CASFRQGFTDTQYF TGTGCCAGCTTCAGACAGGGTTTCACAGATACGCAGTATTTT
TRBJ1-5 14 . TRBV19 . CASSIVAGPSPQHF TGTGCCAGTAGTATAGTGGCAGGGCCATCGCCCCAGCATTTT
TRBJ2-1 15 TRBD2 TRBV5-1 . CASSRTSGGLNEQFF TGCGCCAGCAGCCGGACTAGCGGGGGGTTAAATGAGCAGTTCTTC
TRBJ1-1 19 TRBD1 TRBV10-3 . CAISEGQGALRTMNTEAFF TGTGCCATCAGTGAGGGACAGGGGGCTCTGAGAACGATGAACACTGAAGCTTTCTTT
TRBJ2-7 17 TRBD1 TRBV11-1 . CASSLAAGTGGSNEQYF TGTGCCAGCAGCTTAGCGGCCGGGACAGGGGGTTCGAACGAGCAGTACTTC
TRBJ2-3 14 . TRBV6-1 once CASSELGLTDTQYF TGTGCCAGCAGTGAGTTAGGACTTACAGATACGCAGTATTTT
TRBJ2-1 18 . TRBV4-3 . CASSKAIEHLTAYNEQFF TGCGCCAGCAGCAAAGCAATTGAGCACCTCACCGCCTACAATGAGCAGTTCTTC
TRBJ2-5 16 . TRBV11-2 . CASSSGGGAEEETQYF TGTGCCAGCAGCTCTGGAGGGGGGGCCGAAGAAGAGACCCAGTACTTC
TRBJ2-3 13 . TRBV30 . CAWSSGVEDTQYF TGTGCCTGGAGTTCCGGGGTGGAAGATACGCAGTATTTT
TRBJ2-3 17 TRBD2 TRBV4-2 . CASSRTGLAGSTDTQYF TGTGCCAGCAGCCGGACTGGACTAGCGGGCAGCACAGATACGCAGTATTTT
TRBJ2-2 16 TRBD1 TRBV2 . CASSPEGARNTGELFF TGTGCCAGCAGTCCCGAGGGGGCACGAAACACCGGGGAGCTGTTTTTT
TRBJ1-5 13 . TRBV19 . CASKGLGNQPQHF TGTGCCAGTAAGGGACTAGGCAATCAGCCCCAGCATTTT
TRBJ2-1 11 . TRBV20-1 . CSASNFNEQFF TGCAGTGCTAGCAACTTCAATGAGCAGTTCTTC
TRBJ2-5 13 TRBD2 TRBV30 . CAWSVLAGETQYF TGTGCCTGGAGTGTCCTAGCGGGAGAGACCCAGTACTTC
TRBJ1-1 10 . TRBV2 few CASSVGYAFF TGTGCCAGCAGTGTCGGGTACGCTTTCTTT
TRBJ2-7 14 TRBD1 TRBV18 . CASSPRDRVDEQYF TGTGCCAGCTCACCCCGGGACAGGGTCGACGAGCAGTACTTC